This entry describes one T cell receptor beta chain. This clonotype was seen many times. The target of this receptor is not known. No base qualities exist here, and no much larger clone lies one base off it. From cysteine to phenylalanine, the CDR3 is 12 amino acids long. Only CDR3 DNA remains: 36 bases, in frame from the first base. The V end loses 3 bases and the J end loses 1 base, and a stretch of 6 bases separates them. From a lookup of the germline V gene (reference sequence), CDR1 and CDR2 are DFQATT and SNEGSKA. For the unsorted PBMC libraries, 2 million PBMCs were stored in RNAlater at -80 degrees C until RNA extraction and were used to generate the libraries. The multiple sclerosis patients were enrolled in a US clinical protocol that evaluated disease progression with magnetic resonance imaging. Peripheral blood underwent Ficoll-Hypaque density gradient centrifugation to isolate PBMCs, which were then cryopreserved in liquid nitrogen.

cDNA was synthesized by template-switch 5'RACE using a primer with a 10-nucleotide random unique molecular identifier that tagged each TCR transcript. Each sequencing run produced over 160 million TCR-beta sequences covering 15-18 subjects. The RNeasy kit was used for extraction of total RNA. The KAPA Real-time Library Amplification kit was used to amplify TCR-beta VDJ regions with primers targeting the TCR constant region and the 5'RACE anchor. A first PCR added sample indexes and Illumina adaptors, and a second PCR then raised library yield. The roughly 650 bp TCR product was size-selected on a 2% E-gel SizeSelection system after Ampure bead purification. Before pooling, library quality was assessed on a Bioanalyzer, concentration was determined with Qubit, and library quantification was performed with the Kapa Library Quantification kit. An Illumina HiSeq 2500 sequenced the libraries paired-end 2 x 150 bp. To increase sequence diversity, roughly 24-30% phiX was spiked into each library pool. On the authors' methods: The quality-filtered reads were processed with the UMI-based MiGEC pipeline, whose error correction step removed more than 90% of the raw TCR sequences. VDJ genes were aligned to IMGT germline references, and clonotypes were defined by unique CDR3 amino acid sequence plus V-J genes. VDJtools evaluated clonal expansion, Shannon diversity and CDR3 relatedness (CalcPairwiseDistances, ClusterSamples); CLCbio workbench built phylogenetic trees. Clones with at least 8 unique UMIs were defined as expanded, with this threshold being based on coefficient-of-variation modelling across technical triplicates. TCRdb applied fastp at Q25 and MiXCR to the public reads, then kept only in-frame beta chains. Merged by CDR3 protein, the rows form single entries marked with the most common genes and DNA. The V and J calls were not made by the authors but by TCRdb's processing. This sample is represented by tens of thousands of distinct CDR3 sequences; around 4.5% of them were singletons. The ten most abundant clones make up 5.5% to 6.5% of the sample.

The data belong to a study of neurological immune-mediated disorders (dated by TCRdb to the late 2010s). About the investigation overall: Among the roughly 34 multiple sclerosis patients, relapsing-remitting MS was present in around 30 and secondary progressive MS was present in 3. Peripheral blood TCR-beta repertoires from HTLV-I-associated myelopathy (HAM/TSP) patients, multiple sclerosis patients and healthy controls were compared by UMI-based sequencing. The approximately 98 TCR-beta libraries included longitudinal samples, technical triplicates and paired sorted CD4+ and CD8+ T-cell subsets alongside PBMC samples. The cohort was made up of around 70 subjects, consisting of 15 or so HAM/TSP patients, some 35 multiple sclerosis patients and about 20 healthy controls. What the study reported, not specific to this receptor: No identical CDR3 amino acid sequences were shared among expanded clones across subjects, suggesting private TCR-beta repertoires in all groups. In phylogenetic analysis, the repertoires of 18 of 34 MS patients grouped into a cluster of related CDR3 sequences, which suggests a possible signature at the repertoire level. TCR clonal expansion was highest in HAM/TSP patients and lowest in MS patients, with MS patients falling below even healthy controls. No association of the MS cluster with clinical or MRI features was observed, and the need for larger cohorts was stated by the authors.

This chain joins TRBV20-1 to TRBJ2-5, with no D gene named confidently. The sequence derives from a woman aged 55-69 years with multiple sclerosis. Sequencing was done on a sample of PBMCs. This receptor has the CDR3 CSARSTQETQYF. DNA sequence: TGCAGTGCTAGGTCAACCCAAGAGACCCAGTACTTC.